These 9 T cell receptor beta chains originate from one sample sequenced in a study of T cell repertoires in cytomegalovirus infection. What these receptors recognize is not known. TCRdb used MiXCR to reprocess the reads, holding one entry per CDR3 protein. The sample includes roughly 110,000 distinct CDR3 sequences, about a tenth of them seen just once. Sequencing was carried out using PBMCs, sequenced either directly or after in vitro stimulation (not recorded which). The receptors were sampled from a human donor in good health (CMV status not recorded). Some clones in this sample may be carry-over from other donors' samples.

In its sample, this clonotype was seen many times. The CDR3 here is CASSRPESGPHYEQYV. CDR3 nucleotides: TGCGCCAGCAGCCGACCCGAGAGCGGCCCGCACTACGAGCAGTACGTC. The chain has TRBV4-3 and TRBJ2-7, with a possible D match to TRBD2 (5 bases). CDR1 and CDR2 (germline): LGHNA, YSLEER. The CDR3 runs to 16 residues. V lost 4 bases and J lost 3, with 19 bases in between.

V gene TRBV18 combines with J gene TRBJ1-1; D is unresolved. Germline V lookup: CDR1 KGHSH, CDR2 LQKENI. V lost 3 bases to trimming and J lost 0 bases, with 11 bases between them. The CDR3 loop spans 15 amino acids. The CDR3, as DNA: TGTGCCAGCTCACCCCCCCACGGACTGAACACTGAAGCTTTCTTT. Its translation: CASSPPHGLNTEAFF.

This clonotype has ten or more counts. This chain joins TRBV2 and TRBJ2-1; D is unclear. CDR1 and CDR2 from the germline V gene are SNHLY and FYNNEI. The length of the CDR3 is 14 residues. Trimming stripped 11 bases from V and 3 bases from J, with 17 bases between. The CDR3 DNA sequence: TGTGCCTGGCCGAAGGGAATACTCTACAATGAGCAGTTCTTC. It encodes CAWPKGILYNEQFF.

V is TRBV19 and J is TRBJ2-4; 7 nucleotides line up with TRBD2. CDR1 and CDR2 (germline): LNHDA, SQIVND (reference sequence). The junction had 12 bases not matched to a gene; V was cut back by 2 bases and J by 11 bases. The CDR3 sequence is 15 residues long. This CDR3 reads CASSIPRVEGRVQYF. The CDR3 DNA reads as TGTGCCAGTAGTATACCCCGGGTCGAGGGGAGGGTTCAGTACTTC. The variable domain in full, with the rest retrieved from reference TRBV19 and TRBJ2-4, is DGGITQSPKYLFRKEGQNVTLSCEQNLNHDAMYWYRQDPGQGLRLIYYSQIVNDFQKGDIAEGYSVSREKKESFPLTVTSAQKNPTAFYLCASSIPRVEGRVQYFGAGTRLSVL.

This clonotype has at least ten counts. The chain couples TRBV19 to TRBJ2-3; perhaps TRBD2 as D (6 bases). The CDR3 sequence is 14 residues long. CDR1 is LNHDA and CDR2 is SQIVND in the germline V gene (reference sequence). V was cut by 6 bases and J by 0 bases, with 10 bases left in between. DNA of the CDR3: TGTGCCAGTAGCCAAAGCGGGAGCACAGATACGCAGTATTTT. Amino acids: CASSQSGSTDTQYF.

In its sample, this clonotype was seen a few times. This chain uses TRBV6-6 with TRBJ1-1; 7 bases fit TRBD1. The V segment lost 0 bases and the J segment 7 bases; nucleotides outside the gene matches: 14. This CDR3 region has 17 residues. In germline, CDR1 is MNHNY, CDR2 SVGAGI (reference sequence). CDR3 region: CASSYSLEGARKDEAFF. DNA of the CDR3: TGTGCCAGCAGTTACTCCTTAGAGGGGGCGCGAAAAGATGAAGCTTTCTTT.

The chain links TRBV5-4 to TRBJ1-5; D remains ambiguous. In germline, CDR1 is SGHNT, CDR2 YYREEE (reference sequence). The CDR3 is made up of 14 amino acids. V gave up 0 bases and J gave up 4 bases, with 8 bases separating them. CDR3: CASSLAGVNQPQHF. CDR3 sequence (DNA): TGTGCCAGCAGCTTGGCCGGAGTTAATCAGCCCCAGCATTTT. Full variable domain (rest looked up from reference TRBV5-4 and TRBJ1-5): ETGVTQSPTHLIKTRGQQVTLRCSSQSGHNTVSWYQQALGQGPQFIFQYYREEENGRGNFPPRFSGLQFPNYSSELNVNALELDDSALYLCASSLAGVNQPQHFGDGTRLSIL.

This clonotype came up a few times. The V and J genes are TRBV12-3 or TRBV12-4 and TRBJ2-1, with TRBD1 matching 9 bases. The CDR3 has 17 residues. V was clipped by 3 bases and J by 8 bases; unmatched bases: 14. The CDR3 DNA sequence: TGTGCCAGCAGTTTGGGGAGACAGGGGGGAATGAGGGATGAGCAGTTCTTC. Protein sequence: CASSLGRQGGMRDEQFF.

The J gene is TRBJ2-7, the V gene TRBV19; perhaps TRBD1 as D (5 bases). V gave up 4 bases and J gave up 1 base, with 14 bases separating them. Germline V gene data show CDR1 as LNHDA and CDR2 as SQIVND (reference sequence). The length of the CDR3 is 15 residues. For the CDR3, the DNA is TGTGCCAGTAGTACAGGGATCGGGCCGTCCTACGAGCAGTACTTC. It is translated as CASSTGIGPSYEQYF.